This TCR beta chain was captured in a study of preoperative IRX-2 immunotherapy in early breast cancer. This clone was seen only once. Here immunoSEQ multiplex PCR was the method, and the copy in TCRdb shows in-frame clones only, minus some. This table holds about 23,000 clones, roughly 95% found once. J gave up 4 bases and V 4 bases, and 7 bases lay outside the gene matches. The CDR3 is 15 residues long. CDR1 is SGHNT, CDR2 YYREEE, per germline (reference sequence). Noted treatment: preoperative locoregional IRX-2 cytokine immunotherapy. Preoperative locoregional IRX-2 cytokine immunotherapy was tested in the phase Ib source study.

The chain combines TRBV5-4 with TRBJ1-1; 10 bases are a match to TRBD1. The sequencing used tumor tissue, collected after IRX-2 immunotherapy. This receptor was identified in a human donor with breast cancer. The CDR3 spells CASSLTGGFGTEAFF. CDR3 DNA: TGTGCCAGCAGCCTGACAGGGGGCTTCGGCACTGAAGCTTTCTTT.